This T cell receptor (beta chain) emerged from a study of vaccination effects on CD4 cells after COVID-19. Overall study: Every participant took two doses of the BNT162b2 or mRNA-1273 vaccine. Study-wide points: At late timepoints after vaccination, vaccine- and infection-induced clones shrank markedly. Convalescent patients were scarce, and early post-infection timepoints were absent.

Data came from immunoSEQ multiplex PCR; TCRdb stores just in-frame clones and leaves some out. Altogether tens of thousands of clones are present, 77% being singletons, with the ten largest covering 15% to 20%. Deletions cut 4 bases from V and 4 bases from J, with 19 bases between. The CDR3 spans 16 residues. From germline, CDR1 is LGHDT and CDR2 YNNKEL (reference sequence). Remarks on this clone: Its antigen is unidentified.

Sequencing was preceded by expansion of antigen-specific CD4+ T cells with viral peptide pools in the ViraFEST assay. Investigators separated out CD4+ T cells once 10 days of culture had passed. According to PCR results, the person was infected with SARS-CoV-2 between March and December 2020. Peptides at about 9.9 ug/ml and IL-2 at about 9.8 IU/ml were added to fewer than 2.5 million PBMC per well. The receptor's source is a human donor who had a prior SARS-CoV-2 infection. The source material was CD4+ T cells from PBMCs cultured with HCoV-NL63 spike peptides, sampled before COVID-19 vaccination. The V and J genes are TRBV3-1 (or the pseudogene TRBV3-2) and TRBJ1-1; D gene uncertain. This CDR3 reads CASSPGSGSLGTEAFF. CDR3 DNA sequence: TGTGCCAGCAGCCCCGGGTCAGGCTCTTTGGGCACTGAAGCTTTCTTT.